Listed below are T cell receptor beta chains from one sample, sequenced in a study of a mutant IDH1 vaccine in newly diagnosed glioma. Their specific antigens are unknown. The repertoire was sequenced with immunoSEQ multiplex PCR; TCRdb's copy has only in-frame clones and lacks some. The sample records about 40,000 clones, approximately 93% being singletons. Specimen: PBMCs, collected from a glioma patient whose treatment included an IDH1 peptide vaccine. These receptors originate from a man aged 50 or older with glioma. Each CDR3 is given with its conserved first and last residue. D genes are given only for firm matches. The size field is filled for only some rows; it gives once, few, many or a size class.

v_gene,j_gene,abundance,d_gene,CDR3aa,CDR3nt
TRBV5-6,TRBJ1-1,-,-,CASSLWQGVRTEAFF,TGTGCCAGCAGCTTGTGGCAGGGAGTGAGGACTGAAGCTTTCTTT
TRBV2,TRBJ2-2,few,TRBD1,CASTSDRGSTGELFF,TGTGCCAGCACCTCGGACAGGGGGTCAACCGGGGAGCTGTTTTTT
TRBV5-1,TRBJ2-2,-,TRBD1,CASSEGASDTGELFF,TGCGCCAGCAGCGAGGGGGCTTCGGACACCGGGGAGCTGTTTTTT
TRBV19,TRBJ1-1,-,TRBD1,CASSIRRGRKTEAFF,TGTGCCAGTAGTATACGGAGGGGGCGAAAGACTGAAGCTTTCTTT
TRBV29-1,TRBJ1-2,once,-,CSVAGIDNYGYTF,TGCAGCGTTGCAGGGATCGACAACTATGGCTACACCTTC
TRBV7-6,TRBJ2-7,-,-,CASSLYTGSPYLDYEQYF,TGTGCCAGCAGCTTGTACACAGGGAGTCCTTACCTCGACTACGAGCAGTACTTC
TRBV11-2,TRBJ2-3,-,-,CASSFVDGDTDTQYF,TGTGCCAGCAGCTTCGTGGACGGAGACACAGATACGCAGTATTTT
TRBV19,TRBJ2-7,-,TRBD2,CASSISGVAYEQYF,TGTGCCAGTAGTATTAGCGGGGTTGCCTACGAGCAGTACTTC
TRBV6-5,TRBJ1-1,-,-,CASRTMNTEAFF,TGTGCCAGCAGAACAATGAACACTGAAGCTTTCTTT
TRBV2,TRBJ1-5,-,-,CASRRTDFSNQPQHF,TGTGCCAGCAGACGGACAGACTTTAGCAATCAGCCCCAGCATTTT
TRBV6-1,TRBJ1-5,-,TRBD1,CASSDGTGRIQPQHF,TGTGCCAGCAGTGACGGGACAGGGAGGATTCAGCCCCAGCATTTT
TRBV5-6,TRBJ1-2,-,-,CASSLRDLRGYGYTF,TGTGCCAGCAGCTTGAGGGACCTGAGGGGCTATGGCTACACCTTC
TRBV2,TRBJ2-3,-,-,CASSEPIGNTQYF,TGTGCCAGCAGTGAACCCATTGGTAATACGCAGTATTTT
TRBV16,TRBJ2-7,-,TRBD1,CASSQDRGSEQYF,TGTGCCAGCAGCCAAGACAGGGGTTCCGAGCAGTACTTC
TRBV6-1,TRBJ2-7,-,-,CASGTPGTYEQYF,TGTGCCAGTGGGACGCCCGGAACCTACGAGCAGTACTTC
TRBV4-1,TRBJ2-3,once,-,CASSLERGHTQYF,TGCGCCAGCAGCCTCGAACGTGGGCATACGCAGTATTTT
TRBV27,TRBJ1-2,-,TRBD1,CASSPIHDRDGYTF,TGTGCCAGCAGTCCGATTCACGACAGGGATGGCTACACCTTC
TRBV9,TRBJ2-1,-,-,CASSAPGGQGRDEQFF,TGTGCCAGCAGCGCCCCAGGAGGGCAGGGGCGCGATGAGCAGTTCTTC
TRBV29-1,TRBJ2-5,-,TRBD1,CSVTTGEETQYF,TGCAGCGTTACTACAGGGGAAGAGACCCAGTACTTC
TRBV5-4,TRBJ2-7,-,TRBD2,CASSSNWGGYEQYF,TGTGCCAGCAGCTCAAATTGGGGGGGCTACGAGCAGTACTTC
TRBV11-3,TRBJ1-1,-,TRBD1,CASSSGTGNTEAFF,TGTGCCAGCAGCTCGGGGACAGGGAACACTGAAGCTTTCTTT
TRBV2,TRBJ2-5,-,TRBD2,CAILLGEGRETQYF,TGTGCCATTCTGCTTGGGGAGGGAAGAGAGACCCAGTACTTC
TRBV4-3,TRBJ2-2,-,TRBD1,CASSQRTGTGELFF,TGCGCCAGCAGCCAACGGACAGGTACCGGGGAGCTGTTTTTT
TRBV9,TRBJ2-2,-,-,CASSANSRLGDTGELFF,TGTGCCAGCAGCGCCAATTCGAGACTAGGGGACACCGGGGAGCTGTTTTTT
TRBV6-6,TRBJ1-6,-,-,CASKQNRDNSPLHF,TGTGCCAGCAAACAAAACAGAGATAATTCACCCCTCCACTTT
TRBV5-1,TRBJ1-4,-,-,CASSLEGSDGKLFF,TGCGCCAGCAGCTTGGAAGGCTCTGACGGAAAACTGTTTTTT
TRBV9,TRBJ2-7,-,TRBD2,CASSVGGFSREQYF,TGTGCCAGCAGCGTCGGGGGGTTCTCCCGCGAGCAGTACTTC
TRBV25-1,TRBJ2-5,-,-,CASSEWHGAEETQYF,TGTGCCAGCAGTGAATGGCACGGGGCGGAAGAGACCCAGTACTTC
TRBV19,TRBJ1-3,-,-,CASSIPTSSGNTIYF,TGTGCCAGTAGTATACCGACGAGCTCTGGAAACACCATATATTTT
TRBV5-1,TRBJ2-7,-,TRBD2,CASSLDAGTSGYEQYF,TGCGCCAGCAGCTTGGACGCCGGGACTAGCGGCTACGAGCAGTACTTC
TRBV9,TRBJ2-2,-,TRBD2,CASSVGTSGLGSTGELFF,TGTGCCAGCAGCGTTGGGACTAGCGGGTTAGGTAGCACCGGGGAGCTGTTTTTT
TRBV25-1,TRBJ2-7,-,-,CASAPPTERASSYEQYF,TGTGCCAGCGCCCCTCCCACCGAGAGAGCTAGCTCCTACGAGCAGTACTTC
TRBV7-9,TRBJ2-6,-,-,CASSLRGTGANVLTF,TGTGCCAGCAGCTTACGGGGTACTGGGGCCAACGTCCTGACTTTC
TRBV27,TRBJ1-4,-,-,CASSLSPTVVDEKLFF,TGTGCCAGCAGTTTATCACCGACAGTGGTGGACGAAAAACTGTTTTTT